This T cell receptor beta chain was sequenced during a study of blood T cell repertoires in COVID-19. Study-level background: Samples came from the United States, Italy and Spain, spanning acute and convalescent COVID-19. T cells, B-cell-depleted T cells, or PBMCs provided the cDNA or gDNA that served as material.

Per the study methods: From reference gene primer amplification, estimates of nucleated cell counts were derived. Method: immunoSEQ multiplex PCR; TCRdb's copy keeps in-frame clones and lacks some. V, J and clone size were drawn from that table, and D and trimming were deduced from the DNA. In the table there are some 260,000 clones, approximately 88% of which are singletons. This receptor was obtained from a woman aged 25 to 45 with acute or convalescent COVID-19. Specimen: peripheral blood.

CDR3 loop: CASSQGADANYGYTF. As DNA, the CDR3 is TGCGCCAGCAGCCAAGGGGCAGACGCTAACTATGGCTACACCTTC. The chain is built from TRBV4-3 and TRBJ1-2; the D is unclear. Germline values: CDR1 LGHNA, CDR2 YSLEER. The germline V and J ends were trimmed by 1 base and 0 bases, with 9 bases remaining between them. The length of the CDR3 is 15 residues.